The 20 T cell receptor beta chains below were found in one sample sequenced in a study of T cells in Graves' hyperthyroidism and ophthalmopathy. The source material, RNA transcripts, was used to amplify TCR beta CDR3 regions. TCR CDR3 underwent first-round RT-PCR with the HTBI primer set. TCRdb reprocessed the multiplex PCR reads with MiXCR, giving one entry per CDR3 protein. The table includes hundreds of thousands of distinct CDR3 sequences, about 38% detected once. Sequencing was carried out using blood. These receptors were obtained from a man between 18 and 29 years old with Graves' hyperthyroidism.

This clonotype was picked up a small number of times. The chain links TRBV15 to TRBJ2-7, with a possible D match to TRBD2 (5 bases). This CDR3 has 14 residues. The germline CDR1 and CDR2 sequences are LNHNV and YYDKDF (reference sequence). Trimming removed 0 bases from V and 7 bases from J, with 13 bases in between. CDR3 coding DNA: TGTGCCACCAGCAGAGATCTAGCAGGCCTGGAGCAGTACTTC. This sequence encodes CATSRDLAGLEQYF.

Many counts were recorded for this clonotype. The chain carries TRBV25-1 and TRBJ1-1, with D possibly being TRBD1 (5 bases). Germline assignment: CDR1 MGHDK and CDR2 SYGVNS. This CDR3 has 12 residues. The germline V and J ends were trimmed by 3 bases and 11 bases, with 13 bases remaining between them. DNA for the CDR3: TGTGCCAGCAGTGACAGGGCCCGAGGGGCTTTCTTT. It translates to CASSDRARGAFF. The full variable domain, rest sourced from reference TRBV25-1 and TRBJ1-1, is EADIYQTPRYLVIGTGKKITLECSQTMGHDKMYWYQQDPGMELHLIHYSYGVNSTEKGDLSSESTVSRIRTEHFPLTLESARPSHTSQYLCASSDRARGAFFGQGTRLTVV.

The chain recombines TRBV12-3 or TRBV12-4 with TRBJ1-5, with TRBD1 matching over 7 bases. V shed 1 base and J 4 bases; nucleotides not matched to a gene: 10. The CDR3 is 17 amino acids. Here the CDR3 DNA reads TGTGCCAGCAGTTTAGGCTCACAGGGGCGAACTAATCAGCCCCAGCATTTT. It is translated as CASSLGSQGRTNQPQHF.

V and J are TRBV7-9 and TRBJ1-2, with D possibly matching TRBD1 (6 bases). V was shortened by 5 bases and J by 3 bases, with 16 bases between the two germline ends. CDR3 length: 15 amino acids. From germline, CDR1 is SEHNR and CDR2 FQNEAQ (reference sequence). CDR3 amino acids: CASSGRAGEYYGYTF. The CDR3, as DNA: TGTGCCAGCAGCGGGCGCGCAGGGGAGTACTATGGCTACACCTTC.

The genes are TRBV19 and TRBJ1-1; 9 bases are shared with TRBD1. The J segment lost 5 bases and the V segment lost 11 bases, leaving 6 bases of the junction unmatched. Germline V gene lookup returns CDR1 LNHDA and CDR2 SQIVND (reference sequence). The length of the CDR3 is 12 residues. This CDR3 is CAWGQGATEAFF. The CDR3 DNA reads TGTGCCTGGGGACAGGGAGCGACTGAAGCTTTCTTT.

The chain employs TRBV28 and TRBJ2-7; D ambiguous. This CDR3 spans 15 amino acids. The V gene lost 2 bases and the J gene lost 2 bases, with 13 bases spanning the gap. The germline gives CDR1 MDHEN, CDR2 SYDVKM. The CDR3 loop is CASSLPWTETYEQYF. CDR3 DNA: TGTGCCAGCAGTTTACCCTGGACCGAAACCTACGAGCAGTACTTC.

The V and J genes are TRBV5-4 and TRBJ2-2; D perhaps matches TRBD1 (6 bases). Germline CDR1 SGHNT, CDR2 YYREEE (reference sequence). V lost 5 bases and J lost 4, with 12 bases in between. The CDR3 covers 14 residues. The CDR3 DNA reads as TGTGCCAGCAGGCTGGACAGCCGCACCGGGGAGCTGTTTTTT. Residues: CASRLDSRTGELFF.

The rearrangement uses TRBV10-3 and TRBJ1-2, with 7 bases lining up with TRBD1. This CDR3 has 12 amino acids. Germline CDR1 is ENHRY and CDR2 is SYGVKD. The J segment lost 7 bases and the V segment lost 10 bases, leaving 9 bases of the junction unmatched. CDR3 region: CATETGSRGYTF. CDR3 DNA: TGTGCCACCGAGACAGGGTCCCGTGGCTACACCTTC.

A note on this clonotype: A much bigger clone sits one base away, suggesting this may be a read error. The gene calls are TRBV13 and TRBJ2-7; TRBD2 matches at 7 bases. Germline V CDR1 and CDR2: PRHDT, FYEKMQ (reference sequence). CDR3 size: 11 residues. The CDR3 protein is CAGSGKNEQYF. The CDR3 nucleotides are TGTGCCGGCAGCGGGAAGAACGAGCAGTACTTC.

Worth noting for this clonotype: Being one base from a much bigger clone, this may be a read error. The chain uses TRBV7-8 and TRBJ2-5; no reliable D call. The CDR3 runs 14 residues. V shed 7 bases and J shed 1 base, with 13 bases lying between them. From germline, CDR1 is SGHVS and CDR2 FQNEAQ. CDR3 DNA: TGTGCCAGCACCCTTGGGCAGTTCCAAGAGACCCAGTACTTC. Amino acid sequence: CASTLGQFQETQYF.

This clonotype occurred a few times. This chain joins TRBV6-5 and TRBJ1-1, with D perhaps TRBD1 (6 bases). Germline CDR1 and CDR2: MNHEY and SVGAGI. The V end was cut by 5 bases, the J end by 3 bases, with 16 bases between. The CDR3 is 15 residues long. CDR3 DNA sequence: TGTGCCAGCAGTCTCCACGGACAGAGTTACACTGAAGCTTTCTTT. Translated, it gives CASSLHGQSYTEAFF.

The sample holds many counts of this clonotype. The J gene is TRBJ1-1, the V gene TRBV10-3; possibly TRBD1 for D (5 bases). The CDR3 length is 15 residues. Germline V gives CDR1 ENHRY, CDR2 SYGVKD. Deletions cut 0 bases from V and 6 bases from J, with 14 bases between. Here the CDR3 reads CAISESGARAAEAFF. The CDR3, as DNA: TGTGCCATCAGTGAGTCAGGGGCCAGGGCTGCTGAAGCTTTCTTT.

The chain uses TRBV20-1 and TRBJ2-7; a weak D match, TRBD1 (5 bases). The V gene lost 2 bases and the J gene lost 2 bases, with 13 bases spanning the gap. The CDR3 covers 14 residues. Germline CDR1 is DFQATT and CDR2 is SNEGSKA (reference sequence). CDR3 sequence reads: CSARQGAKTYEQYF. Written as DNA, the CDR3 is TGCAGTGCTAGACAGGGTGCCAAGACCTACGAGCAGTACTTC.

This chain joins TRBV13 and TRBJ2-7; 7 bases align to TRBD2. CDR1 and CDR2 from the germline V gene are PRHDT and FYEKMQ (reference sequence). The CDR3 sequence is 17 residues long. V dropped 0 bases and J dropped 6; count of bases not matched to a gene: 14. The CDR3 loop is CASSLGITPRLASEQYF. DNA of the CDR3: TGTGCCAGCAGCTTAGGAATAACCCCTCGACTAGCCAGCGAGCAGTACTTC.

The chain recombines TRBV25-1 with TRBJ1-4; 9 nucleotides match TRBD1. The germline V gene encodes CDR1 MGHDK and CDR2 SYGVNS. This CDR3 is 15 amino acids long. V lost 1 base to trimming and J lost 8 bases; unmatched junction nucleotides: 5. The CDR3 loop reads CASSELGTGNEKLFF. The CDR3 nucleotides read TGTGCCAGCAGTGAATTGGGGACAGGGAACGAAAAACTGTTTTTT.

Many counts were recorded for this clonotype. V gene TRBV20-1 combines with J gene TRBJ2-5; the D call may be TRBD1 or TRBD2 (5 bases each). CDR1 and CDR2 (germline): DFQATT, SNEGSKA (reference sequence). V was cut by 5 bases and J by 5 bases, with 9 bases left in between. The CDR3 is 11 residues long. The CDR3 sequence: CSAGTPETQYF. The DNA of the CDR3 is TGCAGTGCTGGGACGCCGGAGACCCAGTACTTC.

The rearrangement links TRBV14 to TRBJ2-5; D gene unclear. Trimming left V 2 bases short and J 2 bases short, with 12 bases between. CDR1 and CDR2 (germline): SGHDN, FVKESK. The CDR3 totals 15 residues. The DNA for the CDR3 is TGTGCCAGCAGCCAAACAAACCCGATACAAGAGACCCAGTACTTC. It encodes CASSQTNPIQETQYF. The whole variable domain, filled in from reference TRBV14 and TRBJ2-5, reads EAGVTQFPSHSVIEKGQTVTLRCDPISGHDNLYWYRRVMGKEIKFLLHFVKESKQDESGMPNNRFLAERTGGTYSTLKVQPAELEDSGVYFCASSQTNPIQETQYFGPGTRLLVL.

This clonotype was seen many times. The rearrangement joins TRBV12-3 or TRBV12-4 to TRBJ1-5; the D is unclear. V dropped 6 bases and J dropped 4 bases, with 16 bases sitting between them. This CDR3 contains 15 residues. CDR3 DNA: TGTGCCAGCAGCCTGGCCCTGGGAGGTAATCAGCCCCAGCATTTT. It is translated as CASSLALGGNQPQHF.

Ten or more counts support this clonotype. The rearrangement links TRBV4-1 to TRBJ1-1; D might be TRBD1 (5 bases). Germline V gene lookup returns CDR1 MGHRA and CDR2 YSYEKL. The V and J ends lost 4 bases and 1 base respectively, with 13 bases between them. The CDR3 contains 15 residues. Here the CDR3 reads CASSRNQGTNTEAFF. CDR3 in DNA: TGCGCCAGCAGCCGTAACCAGGGCACGAACACTGAAGCTTTCTTT.

J is TRBJ2-7 and V is TRBV29-1; 8 nucleotides agree with TRBD2. Germline V gives CDR1 SQVTM, CDR2 ANQGSEA. This CDR3 contains 13 residues. V lost 4 bases, J lost 3 bases, and 5 bases stayed unmatched. DNA of the CDR3: TGCAGCGTTGGTGCGGGAGGTATCTACGAGCAGTACTTC. Translating gives CSVGAGGIYEQYF.